This section outlines one T cell receptor (beta chain) sequence together with its context. Using immunoSEQ multiplex PCR, the repertoire was profiled, and TCRdb retains in-frame clones only, with some absent. The sample has fewer than 90,000 clones, around 93% seen once. Time point meaning: peripheral blood 6 weeks after treatment start. The CDR3 loop spans 15 amino acids. In germline, CDR1 is MNHEY, CDR2 SVGAGI. V was clipped by 4 bases and J by 7 bases; unmatched bases: 9. The sample comes from a study of PD-L1 blockade in urothelial cancer. Study-wide context: Male sex and bladder-origin urothelial cancer were recorded for about 90% of the 29 patients.

The sequencing here drew on PBMCs, taken around atezolizumab (anti-PD-L1) treatment. The chain employs TRBV6-5 and TRBJ2-2; the match to TRBD2 covers 7 bases. This sequence was found in a woman aged 80 or over with urothelial cancer. CDR3 nucleotides: TGTGCCAGCAGTTTGTGGGGGGGTTCGGTCGGGGAGCTGTTTTTT. Translating gives CASSLWGGSVGELFF.